This T cell receptor (beta chain) is drawn from a study of cytomegalovirus exposure and HLA in healthy donors. On the study more broadly: The study placed roughly four fifths of its approximately 360 genotyped donors in the Caucasian-associated ancestry cluster.

A word on this clone: No antigen is known for it.

Vbeta (60) and Jbeta (13) primers were used in the PCR. Measured with immunoSEQ multiplex PCR; TCRdb has only the in-frame clones, and not every one. This table has about 140,000 clones, roughly four fifths appearing once. V lost 2 bases, J lost 6 bases, and 18 bases lay in between. The germline V gene encodes CDR1 MNHNY and CDR2 SVGAGI (reference sequence). The CDR3 extends over 16 amino acids. Findings and caveats of the study: Earlier results showed most TCR beta V segments being productive about 87% or about 30% of the time. Several of the most significant clusters appeared linked to common viral pathogens, based on a later analysis.

Sequencing used PBMCs. The chain is built from TRBV6-6 and TRBJ2-3; D might be TRBD2 (6 bases). The receptor was isolated from a woman between 50 and 59 years old in good health and CMV-seropositive. CDR3 DNA: TGTGCCAGCAGTTACGTAAGGGCGGGATTCACTGATACGCAGTATTTT. Encoded protein: CASSYVRAGFTDTQYF.